This TCR beta chain was found in a study of T cell responses to AZD1222 COVID-19 vaccine. General study findings and limits: Possibly, clonal diversity was underestimated; donors were largely white British and included more females. The CD4 TCRs associated with vaccination extended across spike and predominated at 160-218 and 743-854.

V lost 4 bases and J 1 base, leaving 10 bases between the germline ends. Germline V lookup: CDR1 LGHDT, CDR2 YNNKEL (reference sequence). The CDR3 runs 14 residues. Sequenced by immunoSEQ multiplex PCR; TCRdb stores in-frame clones only, minus some. This repertoire shows roughly 170,000 clones, 90% to 95% found once; its top ten account for roughly 0.9%. As to this clone: Its antigen is unidentified.

Sequenced material: peripheral blood, taken on day 0 of AZD1222 vaccination. The source of this sequence is an adult in good health. The chain is built from TRBV3-1 (or the pseudogene TRBV3-2) and TRBJ2-5; TRBD1 might be the D (5 bases). The DNA of the CDR3 is TGTGCCAGCAGCCCTTGGACAAGCCAAGAGACCCAGTACTTC. Translating gives CASSPWTSQETQYF.